What follows are 30 T cell receptor beta chains derived from one specimen sequenced in a study of blood T cell repertoires in COVID-19. Produced via immunoSEQ multiplex PCR; TCRdb's table is partial and in-frame only. Altogether 150,000 to 200,000 clones are present, around three quarters being singletons, with the ten largest covering 15% to 20%. Material: peripheral blood. Source of these receptors: a man between 60 and 75 years old with active or convalescent COVID-19.

The rearrangement joins TRBV18 to TRBJ2-7; 10 bases fit TRBD1. Germline V gene sequence: CDR1 KGHSH, CDR2 LQKENI. This CDR3 region has 14 residues. With V trimmed by 3 bases and J by 2 bases, 1 base remained unmatched. This chain's CDR3 is CASSPGQGAYEQYF. CDR3 nucleotides: TGTGCCAGCTCACCCGGACAGGGGGCCTACGAGCAGTACTTC.

This chain connects TRBV6-5 to TRBJ2-1; D unclear. Germline CDR1 is MNHEY and CDR2 is SVGAGI. Between the trimmed V and J ends, which lost 7 bases and 5 bases, there was a span of 18 bases. The CDR3 has 15 amino acids. CDR3 sequence: CASTNYPSRHNEQFF. CDR3 nucleotides: TGTGCCAGCACCAACTACCCCTCCCGACACAATGAGCAGTTCTTC.

This rearrangement joins TRBV18 to TRBJ2-3, with 11 positions matching TRBD2. Trimming cost V 6 bases and J 1 base; bases outside gene matches: 9. The CDR3 consists of 17 residues. Germline V gene lookup returns CDR1 KGHSH and CDR2 LQKENI. CDR3 nucleotide sequence: TGTGCCAGCTCCCGAGATCTAGCGGGAGGAGGCACAGATACGCAGTATTTT. Translating gives CASSRDLAGGGTDTQYF.

This rearrangement joins TRBV19 to TRBJ2-7; the match to TRBD1 covers 7 bases. The germline CDR1 and CDR2 sequences are LNHDA and SQIVND (reference sequence). After removal of 3 bases from V and 5 bases from J, the junction contained 4 bases not matched to a gene. This CDR3 is built from 13 residues. In DNA form, the CDR3 reads TGTGCCAGTAGTATGAACAGGGGAGACGAGCAGTACTTC. It yields the protein CASSMNRGDEQYF.

The rearrangement links TRBV7-9 to TRBJ2-3; D is perhaps TRBD1 (5 bases). Trimming removed 10 bases from V and 2 bases from J, with 19 bases in between. The CDR3 has 15 amino acids. Germline lookup yields CDR1 SEHNR and CDR2 FQNEAQ (reference sequence). The CDR3 nucleotides are TGTGCCACCCGGCCCGCCTGGGGCTTCACAGATACGCAGTATTTT. This encodes CATRPAWGFTDTQYF.

This sequence joins TRBV5-6 and TRBJ2-7, with 10 bases fitting TRBD1. The CDR3 has 16 residues. V shed 4 bases and J 3 bases; nucleotides not matched to a gene: 10. CDR1 and CDR2 from the germline V gene are SGHDT and YYEEEE. This CDR3 reads CASSLGGTGVFYEQYF. The DNA of the CDR3 is TGTGCCAGCAGCCTGGGTGGGACAGGGGTTTTCTACGAGCAGTACTTC.

V is TRBV19 and J is TRBJ2-3; D is undetermined. V was clipped by 5 bases and J by 3 bases, with 9 bases between them. Germline assignment: CDR1 LNHDA and CDR2 SQIVND (reference sequence). The CDR3 totals 13 residues. The CDR3 loop reads CASSEAATDTQYF. CDR3 DNA: TGTGCCAGTAGTGAGGCAGCGACAGATACGCAGTATTTT.

V usage is TRBV6-5 and J usage is TRBJ1-6; 9 nucleotides agree with TRBD1. J gave up 10 bases and V 0 bases, and 7 bases lay outside the gene matches. CDR3 length equals 16 residues. The germline gives CDR1 MNHEY, CDR2 SVGAGI. The CDR3 DNA reads as TGTGCCAGCAGTTACTCGCCTGGACAGGGGAACTCACCCCTCCACTTT. Its translation: CASSYSPGQGNSPLHF.

The chain has TRBV27 and TRBJ1-6, with D unresolved. Germline CDR1 is MNHEY and CDR2 is SMNVEV (reference sequence). V lost 8 bases and J lost 0, with 14 bases in between. This CDR3 comprises 16 residues. CDR3 DNA sequence: TGTGCCAGCGGCATCCTAGGGAGCTCCTATAATTCACCCCTCCACTTT. Translating gives CASGILGSSYNSPLHF.

The CDR3 loop reads CASSLREGTDTQYF. The CDR3 nucleotides read TGTGCCAGCAGCTTGCGGGAGGGCACAGATACGCAGTATTTT. The J gene is TRBJ2-3, the V gene TRBV5-4, with 7 nucleotides matching TRBD2. Germline V gene data show CDR1 as SGHNT and CDR2 as YYREEE (reference sequence). The CDR3 is 14 residues long. Trimming removed 1 base from V and 1 base from J; junction bases left unmatched: 0.

This chain uses TRBV6-6 with TRBJ2-2; the D is unclear. Germline V gene sequence: CDR1 MNHNY, CDR2 SVGAGI (reference sequence). The length of the CDR3 is 13 residues. V lost 6 bases and J 0 bases, leaving 5 bases between the germline ends. The CDR3 region is CASSLTNTGELFF. In DNA, the CDR3 is TGTGCCAGCAGCTTAACGAACACCGGGGAGCTGTTTTTT.

The genes are TRBV5-1 and TRBJ1-5, with D perhaps matching TRBD1 (5 bases). V shed 4 bases and J shed 5 bases, with 13 bases lying between them. The CDR3 is 14 amino acids. Germline CDR1 reads SGHRS; CDR2 reads YFSETQ. The CDR3 DNA is TGCGCCAGCAGCCGGGACTTCGGGCATCAGCCCCAGCATTTT. Its translation is CASSRDFGHQPQHF.

The V call is TRBV10-3, the J call TRBJ1-1, with 7 bases matching TRBD1. The CDR3 consists of 12 residues. Germline CDR1 ENHRY, CDR2 SYGVKD. V was clipped by 7 bases and J by 5 bases; unmatched bases: 4. The CDR3 protein is CAIKEGATEAFF. The DNA of the CDR3 is TGTGCCATCAAGGAGGGGGCGACTGAAGCTTTCTTT.

The chain is built from TRBV2 and TRBJ1-2; 7 bases match TRBD1. The junction had 6 bases not matched to a gene; V was cut back by 7 bases and J by 4 bases. CDR1 and CDR2 (germline): SNHLY, FYNNEI. CDR3 length equals 13 residues. This CDR3 reads CASIGQALYGYTF. CDR3 DNA sequence: TGTGCCAGCATAGGACAGGCCCTCTATGGCTACACCTTC.

This chain links TRBV23-1 with TRBJ2-7; 10 bases line up with TRBD2. TRBV23-1 is an open reading frame, and its role is uncertain. The CDR3 consists of 17 residues. V dropped 3 bases and J dropped 2; count of bases not matched to a gene: 10. The CDR3 is CASSHPRGLAPTYEQYF. DNA for the CDR3: TGCGCCAGCAGTCACCCCAGGGGACTAGCGCCTACCTACGAGCAGTACTTC.

V is TRBV6-5 and J is TRBJ1-4; the D gene is possibly TRBD1 (5 bases). This CDR3 has 13 amino acids. Germline V lookup: CDR1 MNHEY, CDR2 SVGAGI. V lost 4 bases and J 8 bases, leaving 11 bases between the germline ends. CDR3 sequence: CASSLGHGEKLFF. CDR3 DNA: TGTGCCAGCAGTTTAGGACACGGGGAAAAACTGTTTTTT.

The chain joins TRBV12-5 to TRBJ2-2; 12 bases line up with TRBD2. Looked up from germline, CDR1 is LGHNT and CDR2 is FRNRAP. This CDR3 contains 15 residues. J lost 4 bases, V lost 4 bases, and 1 base had no gene match. CDR3 in DNA: TGTGCTAGTGGTTCACTAGCGGGGGGCACCGGGGAGCTGTTTTTT. Protein product: CASGSLAGGTGELFF. Variable domain in full (rest from reference TRBV12-5 and TRBJ2-2): DARVTQTPRHKVTEMGQEVTMRCQPILGHNTVFWYRQTMMQGLELLAYFRNRAPLDDSGMPKDRFSAEMPDATLATLKIQPSEPRDSAVYFCASGSLAGGTGELFFGEGSRLTVL.

This clone was found once. This chain joins TRBV3-1 (or the pseudogene TRBV3-2) and TRBJ2-1; TRBD1 aligns across 12 bases. The CDR3 is 14 residues long. Germline loops: CDR1 LGHDT, CDR2 YNNKEL (reference sequence). V dropped 5 bases and J dropped 11; count of bases not matched to a gene: 7. Here the CDR3 reads CASSSRDRGLKQFF. CDR3 coding DNA: TGTGCCAGCAGCTCCAGGGACAGGGGGCTTAAGCAGTTCTTC.

On this clone itself: The same CDR3 can be traced to other DNA sequences in this sample. V and J are TRBV4-3 and TRBJ1-1; D not certain. Trimming took 0 bases from V and 6 from J, leaving 11 bases between them. CDR1 LGHNA and CDR2 YSLEER come from the germline V gene. This CDR3 has 14 residues. The CDR3 loop is CASSQEESNAEAFF. Written as DNA, the CDR3 is TGCGCCAGCAGCCAAGAGGAGTCCAACGCTGAAGCTTTCTTT.

The chain joins TRBV5-1 to TRBJ2-2; tentative D call: TRBD1 (6 bases). The ends were cut back, 3 bases at V and 4 bases at J, with 10 bases in the middle. Germline CDR1 reads SGHRS; CDR2 reads YFSETQ. The CDR3 spans 14 residues. The CDR3 region is CASSSNRVTGELFF. DNA of the CDR3: TGCGCCAGCAGCTCAAACAGGGTCACCGGGGAGCTGTTTTTT.

This chain links TRBV27 with TRBJ2-1; the D is unclear. Germline V gene sequence: CDR1 MNHEY, CDR2 SMNVEV (reference sequence). CDR3 size: 15 residues. The germline V and J ends were trimmed by 5 bases and 0 bases, with 11 bases remaining between them. The CDR3 spells CASSPLRSSYNEQFF. The DNA of the CDR3 is TGTGCCAGCAGTCCCCTACGGAGCTCCTACAATGAGCAGTTCTTC.

This chain uses TRBV10-2 with TRBJ1-1; D remains unclear. The CDR3 sequence is 12 residues long. Germline V gene lookup returns CDR1 WSHSY and CDR2 SAAADI. Between the trimmed V and J ends, which lost 5 bases and 1 base, there was a span of 5 bases. CDR3 loop: CASSLANTEAFF. The CDR3 DNA sequence: TGCGCCAGCAGTTTGGCGAACACTGAAGCTTTCTTT.

This clone was detected once. The gene calls are TRBV18 and TRBJ2-5; D uncertain. The CDR3 runs 13 residues. Per the germline V gene, CDR1 is KGHSH and CDR2 is LQKENI. Deletions cut 6 bases from V and 2 bases from J, with 10 bases between. This CDR3 is CASSHQIQETQYF. The DNA for the CDR3 is TGTGCCAGCTCTCATCAAATTCAAGAGACCCAGTACTTC.

In its sample, this clone was seen once. The chain joins TRBV7-9 to TRBJ1-2, with TRBD1 matching over 7 bases. Germline values: CDR1 SEHNR, CDR2 FQNEAQ (reference sequence). V trimming: 2 bases; J trimming: 2 bases; junction bases outside the gene matches: 5. The CDR3 has 15 amino acids. This CDR3 is CASSLTAQGNYGYTF. The CDR3, as DNA: TGTGCCAGCAGCTTAACAGCACAGGGGAACTATGGCTACACCTTC.

The chain links TRBV6-6 to TRBJ2-5, with D possibly TRBD1 on 5 matching bases. Between the trimmed V and J ends, which lost 8 bases and 2 bases, there was a span of 9 bases. The germline CDR1 and CDR2 sequences are MNHNY and SVGAGI (reference sequence). The CDR3 has 12 residues. The CDR3 sequence is CASPDTQETQYF. In DNA, the CDR3 is TGTGCCAGCCCGGACACTCAAGAGACCCAGTACTTC.

The chain is built from TRBV4-2 and TRBJ1-5; 7 bases are shared with TRBD1. The CDR3 totals 19 residues. V was clipped by 0 bases and J by 0 bases; unmatched bases: 11. Germline CDR1 is LGHNA and CDR2 is YNFKEQ. DNA of the CDR3: TGTGCCAGCAGCCAAGAAGGACTACCGGGACAGTATAGCAATCAGCCCCAGCATTTT. Its translation is CASSQEGLPGQYSNQPQHF.

The genes are TRBV6-1 and TRBJ1-1, with a weak D call TRBD1 (6 bases). V shed 3 bases and J shed 1 base, with 6 bases lying between them. CDR3 size: 13 residues. Germline loops: CDR1 MNHNS, CDR2 SASEGT. The DNA of the CDR3 is TGTGCCAGCAGTGAGGGACAGAACACTGAAGCTTTCTTT. Its translation is CASSEGQNTEAFF.

The chain has TRBV28 and TRBJ1-5, with no clear D. The CDR3 covers 12 residues. The V gene lost 6 bases and the J gene lost 4 bases, with 7 bases spanning the gap. Per germline, CDR1 MDHEN and CDR2 SYDVKM. In DNA, the CDR3 is TGTGCCAGCAGGTTTGCGAATCAGCCCCAGCATTTT. Amino acids: CASRFANQPQHF. The variable domain in full, completed from reference TRBV28 and TRBJ1-5, reads DVKVTQSSRYLVKRTGEKVFLECVQDMDHENMFWYRQDPGLGLRLIYFSYDVKMKEKGDIPEGYSVSREKKERFSLILESASTNQTSMYLCASRFANQPQHFGDGTRLSIL.

The chain joins TRBV5-6 to TRBJ1-4; D remains unclear. Per germline, CDR1 SGHDT and CDR2 YYEEEE. The V end was cut by 4 bases, the J end by 5 bases, with 12 bases between. The CDR3 is 14 amino acids. CDR3 DNA sequence: TGTGCCAGCAGCCCCGAGGGATGGAATGAAAAACTGTTTTTT. Its protein is CASSPEGWNEKLFF.

The chain carries TRBV7-9 and TRBJ1-2, with D perhaps matching TRBD1 (5 bases). The length of the CDR3 is 15 residues. Germline loops: CDR1 SEHNR, CDR2 FQNEAQ (reference sequence). The germline V and J ends were trimmed by 5 bases and 0 bases, with 13 bases remaining between them. The CDR3 region has the DNA TGTGCCAGCAGCGAACATGACAGCACTAACTATGGCTACACCTTC. The encoded protein is CASSEHDSTNYGYTF.